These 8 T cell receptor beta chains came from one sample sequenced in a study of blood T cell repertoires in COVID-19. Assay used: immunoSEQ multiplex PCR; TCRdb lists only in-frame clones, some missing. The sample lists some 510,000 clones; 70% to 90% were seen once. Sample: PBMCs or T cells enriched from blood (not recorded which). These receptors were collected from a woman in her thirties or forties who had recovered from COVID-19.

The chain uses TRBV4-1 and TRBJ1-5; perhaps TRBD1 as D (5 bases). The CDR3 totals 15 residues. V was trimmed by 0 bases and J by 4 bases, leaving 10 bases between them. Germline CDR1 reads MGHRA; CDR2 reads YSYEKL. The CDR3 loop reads CASSQDRVANQPQHF. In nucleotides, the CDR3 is TGCGCCAGCAGCCAAGACAGGGTGGCAAATCAGCCCCAGCATTTT.

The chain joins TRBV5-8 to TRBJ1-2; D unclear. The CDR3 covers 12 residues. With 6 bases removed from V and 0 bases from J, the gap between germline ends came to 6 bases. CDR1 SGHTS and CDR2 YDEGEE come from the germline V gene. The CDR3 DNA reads TGTGCCAGCACCTATACTAACTATGGCTACACCTTC. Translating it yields CASTYTNYGYTF.

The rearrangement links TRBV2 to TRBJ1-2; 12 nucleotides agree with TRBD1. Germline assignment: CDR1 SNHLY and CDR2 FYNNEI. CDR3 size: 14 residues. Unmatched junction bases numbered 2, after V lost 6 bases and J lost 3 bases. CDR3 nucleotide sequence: TGTGCCAGCAGCGGGACAGGGGGCGACTATGGCTACACCTTC. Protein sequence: CASSGTGGDYGYTF.

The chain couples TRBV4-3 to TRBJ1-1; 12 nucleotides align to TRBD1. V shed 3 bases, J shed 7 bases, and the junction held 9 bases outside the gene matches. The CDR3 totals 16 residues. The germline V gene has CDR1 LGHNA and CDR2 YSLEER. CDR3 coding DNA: TGCGCCAGCAGCCATGGGGACAGGGGGCTTCTCGGTGAAGCTTTCTTT. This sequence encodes CASSHGDRGLLGEAFF.

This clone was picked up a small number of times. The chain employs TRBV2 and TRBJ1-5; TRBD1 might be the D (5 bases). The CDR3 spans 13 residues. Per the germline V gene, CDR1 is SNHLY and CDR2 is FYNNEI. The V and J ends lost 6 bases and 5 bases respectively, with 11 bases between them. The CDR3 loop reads CASRDTIYQPQHF. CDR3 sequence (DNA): TGTGCCAGCAGGGACACGATCTATCAGCCCCAGCATTTT.

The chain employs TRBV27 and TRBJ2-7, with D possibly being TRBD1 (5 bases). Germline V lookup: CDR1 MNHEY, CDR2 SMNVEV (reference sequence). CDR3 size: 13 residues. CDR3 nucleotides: TGTGGATATAAGGGGCCCAGTGGAGACGAGCAGTACTTC. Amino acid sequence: CGYKGPSGDEQYF.

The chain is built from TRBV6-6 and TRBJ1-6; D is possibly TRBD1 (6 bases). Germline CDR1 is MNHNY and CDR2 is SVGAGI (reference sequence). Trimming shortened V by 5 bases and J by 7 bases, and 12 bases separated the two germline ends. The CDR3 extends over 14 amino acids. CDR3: CASSQTGGNSPLHF. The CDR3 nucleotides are TGTGCCAGCAGTCAGACAGGTGGAAATTCACCCCTCCACTTT.

The CDR3 here is CASSLRGRGTSEQYF. The DNA for the CDR3 is TGTGCCAGCAGCTTAAGAGGCAGAGGGACTTCCGAGCAGTACTTC. The gene calls are TRBV7-9 and TRBJ2-7, with a tentative D call TRBD2 (6 bases). The CDR3 loop spans 15 amino acids. V was pared by 2 bases and J by 6 bases, with 17 bases between. In germline, CDR1 is SEHNR, CDR2 FQNEAQ (reference sequence).